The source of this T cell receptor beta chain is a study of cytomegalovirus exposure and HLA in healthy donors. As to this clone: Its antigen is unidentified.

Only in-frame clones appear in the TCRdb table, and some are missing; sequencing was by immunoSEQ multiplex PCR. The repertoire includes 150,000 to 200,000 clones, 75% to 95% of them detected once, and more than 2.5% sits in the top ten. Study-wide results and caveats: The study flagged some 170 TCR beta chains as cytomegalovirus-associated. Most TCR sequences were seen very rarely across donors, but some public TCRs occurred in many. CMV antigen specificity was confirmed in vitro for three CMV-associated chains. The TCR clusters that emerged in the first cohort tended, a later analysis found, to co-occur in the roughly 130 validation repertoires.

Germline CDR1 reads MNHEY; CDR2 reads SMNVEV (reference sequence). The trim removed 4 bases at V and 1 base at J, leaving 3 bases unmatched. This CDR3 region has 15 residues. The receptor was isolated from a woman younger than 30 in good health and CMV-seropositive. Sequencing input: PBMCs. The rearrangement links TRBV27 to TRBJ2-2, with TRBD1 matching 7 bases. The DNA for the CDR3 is TGTGCCAGCAGTTGGGACAGAAAGAACACCGGGGAGCTGTTTTTT. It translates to CASSWDRKNTGELFF.